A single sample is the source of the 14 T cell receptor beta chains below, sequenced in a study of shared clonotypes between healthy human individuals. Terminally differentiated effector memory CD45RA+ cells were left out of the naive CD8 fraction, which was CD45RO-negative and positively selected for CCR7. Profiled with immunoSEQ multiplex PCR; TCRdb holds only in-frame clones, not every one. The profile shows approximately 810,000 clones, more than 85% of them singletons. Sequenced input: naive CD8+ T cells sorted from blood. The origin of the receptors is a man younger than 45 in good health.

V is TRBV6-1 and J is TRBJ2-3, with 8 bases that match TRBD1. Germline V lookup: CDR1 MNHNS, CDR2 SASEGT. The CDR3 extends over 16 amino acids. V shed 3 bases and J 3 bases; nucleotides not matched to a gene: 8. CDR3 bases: TGTGCCAGCAGTGACAAAGGGACAGGTCGAACAGATACGCAGTATTTT. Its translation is CASSDKGTGRTDTQYF.

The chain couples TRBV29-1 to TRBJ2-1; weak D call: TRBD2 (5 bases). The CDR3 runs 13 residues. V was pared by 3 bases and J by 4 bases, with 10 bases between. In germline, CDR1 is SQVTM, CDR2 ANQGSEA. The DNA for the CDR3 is TGCAGCGTTGACGGAGGACTTTACAATGAGCAGTTCTTC. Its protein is CSVDGGLYNEQFF.

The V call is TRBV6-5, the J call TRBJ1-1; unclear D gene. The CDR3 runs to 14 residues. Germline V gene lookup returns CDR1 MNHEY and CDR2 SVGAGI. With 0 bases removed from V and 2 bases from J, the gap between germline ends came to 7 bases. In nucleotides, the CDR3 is TGTGCCAGCAGTTACTCCGGGTTCAACACTGAAGCTTTCTTT. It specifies CASSYSGFNTEAFF.

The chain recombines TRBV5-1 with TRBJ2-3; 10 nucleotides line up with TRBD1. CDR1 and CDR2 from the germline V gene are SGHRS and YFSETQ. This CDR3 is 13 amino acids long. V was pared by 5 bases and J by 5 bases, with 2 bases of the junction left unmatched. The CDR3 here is CASRGQGEDTQYF. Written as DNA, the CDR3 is TGCGCCAGCAGAGGACAGGGGGAAGATACGCAGTATTTT.

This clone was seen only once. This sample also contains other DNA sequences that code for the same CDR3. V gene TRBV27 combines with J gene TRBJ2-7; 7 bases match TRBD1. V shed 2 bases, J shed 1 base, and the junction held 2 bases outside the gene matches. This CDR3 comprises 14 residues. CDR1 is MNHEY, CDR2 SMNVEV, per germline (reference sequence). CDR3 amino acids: CASSLNRGSYEQYF. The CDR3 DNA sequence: TGTGCCAGCAGTTTAAACAGGGGATCCTACGAGCAGTACTTC.

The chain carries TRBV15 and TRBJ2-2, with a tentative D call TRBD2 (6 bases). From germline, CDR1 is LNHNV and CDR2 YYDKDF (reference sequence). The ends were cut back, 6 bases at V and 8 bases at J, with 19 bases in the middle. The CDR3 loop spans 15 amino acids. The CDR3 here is CATRVTLSAGGELFF. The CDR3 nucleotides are TGTGCCACCAGAGTTACTCTATCCGCGGGAGGGGAGCTGTTTTTT.

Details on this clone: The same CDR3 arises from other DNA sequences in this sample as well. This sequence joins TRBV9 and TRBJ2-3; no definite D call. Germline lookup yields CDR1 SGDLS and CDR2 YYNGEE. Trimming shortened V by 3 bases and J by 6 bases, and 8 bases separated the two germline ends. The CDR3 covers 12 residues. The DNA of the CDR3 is TGTGCCAGCAGCGCGTCGGCGGATACGCAGTATTTT. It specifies CASSASADTQYF.

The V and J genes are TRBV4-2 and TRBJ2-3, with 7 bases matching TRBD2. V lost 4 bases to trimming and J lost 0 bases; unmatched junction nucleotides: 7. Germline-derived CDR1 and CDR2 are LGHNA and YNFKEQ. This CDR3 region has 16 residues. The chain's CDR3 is CASSPYTGGSTDTQYF. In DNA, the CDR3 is TGTGCCAGCAGCCCATACACGGGGGGAAGCACAGATACGCAGTATTTT.

The CDR3 region is CASSLEVGDYYNEQFF. The CDR3 DNA reads as TGTGCCAGCAGCTTAGAGGTGGGGGACTACTACAATGAGCAGTTCTTC. The chain carries TRBV7-8 and TRBJ2-1; 7 positions agree with TRBD2. The V gene end was trimmed by 1 base and the J gene end by 3 bases; junction bases not matched to a gene: 6. CDR3 length: 16 residues. Germline-derived CDR1 and CDR2 are SGHVS and FQNEAQ.

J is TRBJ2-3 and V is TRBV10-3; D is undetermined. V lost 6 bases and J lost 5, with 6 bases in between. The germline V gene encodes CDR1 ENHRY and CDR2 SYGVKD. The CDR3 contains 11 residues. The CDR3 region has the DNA TGTGCCATCAGCAAAGGAGATACGCAGTATTTT. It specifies CAISKGDTQYF.

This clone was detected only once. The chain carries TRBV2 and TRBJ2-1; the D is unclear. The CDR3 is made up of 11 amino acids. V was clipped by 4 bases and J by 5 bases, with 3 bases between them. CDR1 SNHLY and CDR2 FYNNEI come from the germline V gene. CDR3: CASSGNNEQFF. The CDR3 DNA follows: TGTGCCAGCAGTGGGAACAATGAGCAGTTCTTC.

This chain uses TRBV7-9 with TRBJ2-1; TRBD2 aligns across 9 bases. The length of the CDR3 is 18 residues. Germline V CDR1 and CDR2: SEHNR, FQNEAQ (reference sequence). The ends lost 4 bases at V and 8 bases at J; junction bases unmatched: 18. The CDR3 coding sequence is TGTGCCAGCAGCTCCCATACTCCATCTAGCGGGACTCTCGATGAGCAGTTCTTC. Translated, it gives CASSSHTPSSGTLDEQFF.

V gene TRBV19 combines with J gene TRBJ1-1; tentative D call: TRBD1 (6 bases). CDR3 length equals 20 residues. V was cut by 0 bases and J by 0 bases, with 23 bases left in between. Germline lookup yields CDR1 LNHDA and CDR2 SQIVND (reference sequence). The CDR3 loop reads CASSIDANRRDTFLNTEAFF. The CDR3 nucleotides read TGTGCCAGTAGTATAGACGCGAATCGCCGGGACACCTTTCTGAACACTGAAGCTTTCTTT.

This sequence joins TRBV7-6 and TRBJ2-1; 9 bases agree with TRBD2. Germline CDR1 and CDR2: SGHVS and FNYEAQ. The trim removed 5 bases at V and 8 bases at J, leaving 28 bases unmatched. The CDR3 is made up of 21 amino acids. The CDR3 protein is CASSLISGLKGGTSSLHEQFF. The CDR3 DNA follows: TGTGCCAGCAGCCTTATTTCGGGACTCAAAGGGGGGACTAGCTCCTTGCATGAGCAGTTCTTC.